Following are 9 T cell receptor beta chains from one sample sequenced in a study of blood T cell repertoires in COVID-19. Some clones are missing from TCRdb's copy, which holds only in-frame ones; the method was immunoSEQ multiplex PCR. The table includes under 70,000 clones, just under 90% detected once. Sample: peripheral blood. The receptors derive from a woman aged 55-75 years with COVID-19, enrolled during active disease.

The chain uses TRBV6-4 and TRBJ2-3, with 8 bases identical to TRBD1. CDR3 length: 14 residues. V shed 3 bases and J 4 bases; nucleotides not matched to a gene: 3. Germline V gene lookup returns CDR1 MRHNA and CDR2 SNTAGT. The CDR3 coding sequence is TGTGCCAGCAGTGAGACAGGGGCCCCAGATACGCAGTATTTT. Translation gives CASSETGAPDTQYF.

The chain employs TRBV15 and TRBJ1-3; D unresolved. Trimming took 0 bases from V and 2 from J, leaving 8 bases between them. This CDR3 spans 15 amino acids. Germline CDR1 LNHNV, CDR2 YYDKDF (reference sequence). CDR3 amino acids: CATSREGRPGNTIYF. In DNA form, the CDR3 reads TGTGCCACCAGCAGAGAGGGGAGACCTGGAAACACCATATATTTT.

Here the CDR3 DNA reads TGTGCCAGCAGCGTAGATGGAGGGTTAGCCAAAAACATTCAGTACTTC. Protein: CASSVDGGLAKNIQYF. This chain joins TRBV9 and TRBJ2-4; tentatively, D is TRBD2 (6 bases). Germline V CDR1 and CDR2: SGDLS, YYNGEE. This CDR3 is 16 amino acids long. Trimming pared 0 bases from V and 0 bases from J, leaving 10 bases between.

The V and J genes are TRBV19 and TRBJ2-1; the match to TRBD2 covers 8 bases. Germline V CDR1 and CDR2: LNHDA, SQIVND (reference sequence). The V segment lost 4 bases and the J segment 7 bases; nucleotides outside the gene matches: 9. This CDR3 has 15 residues. CDR3 region: CASSKPGGPRNEQFF. CDR3 DNA sequence: TGTGCCAGTAGTAAGCCGGGAGGGCCTCGTAATGAGCAGTTCTTC.

The chain carries TRBV5-4 and TRBJ1-4, with TRBD1 matching over 8 bases. With 4 bases clipped from V and 3 bases from J, the junction kept 5 bases outside the gene matches. The CDR3 is 15 residues long. Germline values: CDR1 SGHNT, CDR2 YYREEE (reference sequence). CDR3 DNA: TGTGCCAGCAGCCAACAGGGGGGAGCTAATGAAAAACTGTTTTTT. Protein: CASSQQGGANEKLFF.

In regard to this clone: An end of the junction differs from the germline gene, which may be a read error. This rearrangement joins TRBV6-1 to TRBJ1-5; no firm D call. This CDR3 contains 14 residues. CDR1 and CDR2 from the germline V gene are MNHNS and SASEGT. CDR3 sequence reads: CASREGLSNQPQHF. Here the CDR3 DNA reads TGTGCCAGCAGGGAAGGGCTTAGCAATCAGCCCCAGCATTTT.

The rearrangement links TRBV12-3 or TRBV12-4 to TRBJ1-1; maybe TRBD1 (6 bases). V lost 3 bases and J lost 5, with 10 bases in between. The CDR3 consists of 13 residues. In DNA, the CDR3 is TGTGCCAGCAGTTTTCAGGGGTTTACTGAAGCTTTCTTT. Translation: CASSFQGFTEAFF.

The chain combines TRBV28 with TRBJ1-5, with TRBD1 matching 8 bases. Germline assignment: CDR1 MDHEN and CDR2 SYDVKM. This CDR3 is 16 amino acids long. V dropped 1 base and J dropped 3; count of bases not matched to a gene: 5. In nucleotides, the CDR3 is TGTGCCAGCAGTTTATTGCAGGGGGCGAACAATCAGCCCCAGCATTTT. This encodes CASSLLQGANNQPQHF. Full variable domain (missing parts from reference TRBV28 and TRBJ1-5): DVKVTQSSRYLVKRTGEKVFLECVQDMDHENMFWYRQDPGLGLRLIYFSYDVKMKEKGDIPEGYSVSREKKERFSLILESASTNQTSMYLCASSLLQGANNQPQHFGDGTRLSIL.

A few counts support this clone. The V call is TRBV28, the J call TRBJ1-3, with TRBD1 matching 7 bases. Per germline, CDR1 MDHEN and CDR2 SYDVKM. V was clipped by 4 bases and J by 7 bases; unmatched bases: 7. This CDR3 spans 14 amino acids. In DNA, the CDR3 is TGTGCCAGCAGTTCGCATACCAGGGGGAACACCATATATTTT. Amino acid sequence: CASSSHTRGNTIYF.